Following are 18 T cell receptor beta chains from one sample sequenced in a study of blood T cell repertoires in COVID-19 (TCRdb year 2020). The library relied on the immunoSEQ multiplex PCR assay. The immuneACCESS repertoire file appears here via TCRdb, limited to in-frame rearrangements. These files lack a portion of the clones; in checked studies, under half of the deficit traces to unresolved V genes, and the cause of the others is not known. This sample is represented by approximately 170,000 clones; roughly nine tenths of them were singletons. Together, the top ten hold approximately 4% of the sample. Sequenced input: peripheral blood. Source of these receptors: an older woman with acute or convalescent COVID-19.

This chain joins TRBV24-1 and TRBJ2-1, with 7 bases identical to TRBD2. The CDR3 runs to 14 residues. After removal of 5 bases from V and 6 bases from J, the junction contained 6 bases not matched to a gene. Germline loops: CDR1 KGHDR, CDR2 SFDVKD. The CDR3 loop is CATSVWGGVNEQFF. The CDR3 bases are TGTGCCACCAGTGTATGGGGGGGGGTCAATGAGCAGTTCTTC.

The V and J genes are TRBV24-1 and TRBJ2-5, with D perhaps matching TRBD2 (5 bases). This CDR3 comprises 12 residues. V shed 2 bases and J shed 7 bases, with 7 bases lying between them. Looked up from germline, CDR1 is KGHDR and CDR2 is SFDVKD. The CDR3 nucleotides read TGTGCCACCAGTGATTCGGCGGGGACCCAGTACTTC. As protein: CATSDSAGTQYF.

The rearrangement joins TRBV28 to TRBJ2-7, with 8 bases lining up with TRBD1. Germline V lookup: CDR1 MDHEN, CDR2 SYDVKM. The CDR3 runs 14 residues. The V and J ends lost 7 bases and 2 bases, in that order; junction bases with no gene match: 7. The CDR3 bases are TGTGCCAGCACTAGGGACAGGCCACCCTACGAGCAGTACTTC. Its translation is CASTRDRPPYEQYF. The complete variable domain, with remaining parts taken from reference TRBV28 and TRBJ2-7, reads DVKVTQSSRYLVKRTGEKVFLECVQDMDHENMFWYRQDPGLGLRLIYFSYDVKMKEKGDIPEGYSVSREKKERFSLILESASTNQTSMYLCASTRDRPPYEQYFGPGTRLTVT.

This clone turned up a few times. The chain is built from TRBV7-2 and TRBJ1-1, with D tentatively TRBD1 (5 bases). Germline V gene data show CDR1 as SGHTA and CDR2 as FQGNSA. The CDR3 sequence is 15 residues long. Trimming took 0 bases from V and 4 from J, leaving 12 bases between them. CDR3 in DNA: TGTGCCAGCAGCTTAGCCTTAGGGGTTTTCACTGAAGCTTTCTTT. Translation: CASSLALGVFTEAFF.

Notes on this clone: At the DNA level, this CDR3 is encoded by other sequences in the same sample as well. The V and J genes are TRBV5-1 and TRBJ2-7; the D is unclear. The CDR3 is made up of 13 amino acids. Germline CDR1 reads SGHRS; CDR2 reads YFSETQ. V dropped 0 bases and J dropped 1 base, with 5 bases sitting between them. The DNA of the CDR3 is TGCGCCAGCAGCTTGGGCCAGTCCTACGAGCAGTACTTC. It specifies CASSLGQSYEQYF. The entire variable domain, with the rest obtained from reference TRBV5-1 and TRBJ2-7, is as follows: KAGVTQTPRYLIKTRGQQVTLSCSPISGHRSVSWYQQTPGQGLQFLFEYFSETQRNKGNFPGRFSGRQFSNSRSEMNVSTLELGDSALYLCASSLGQSYEQYFGPGTRLTVT.

The chain links TRBV9 to TRBJ1-2; 8 positions agree with TRBD1. CDR1 is SGDLS, CDR2 YYNGEE, per germline. The CDR3 covers 18 residues. V shed 0 bases and J 0 bases; nucleotides not matched to a gene: 10. The CDR3: CASSVAALGTGANYGYTF. The DNA for the CDR3 is TGTGCCAGCAGCGTAGCCGCCCTCGGGACAGGAGCTAACTATGGCTACACCTTC.

The genes are TRBV6-2 or TRBV6-3 and TRBJ2-5; 8 bases are shared with TRBD1. The trim removed 5 bases at V and 1 base at J, leaving 3 bases unmatched. Looked up from germline, CDR1 is MNHEY and CDR2 is SVGEGT. The CDR3 sequence is 14 residues long. The CDR3 reads CASSGDRGQETQYF. DNA of the CDR3: TGTGCCAGCAGTGGAGACAGGGGCCAAGAGACCCAGTACTTC.

V gene TRBV19 combines with J gene TRBJ2-2; 9 bases are shared with TRBD1. The CDR3 covers 16 residues. CDR1 and CDR2 from the germline V gene are LNHDA and SQIVND (reference sequence). V lost 6 bases, J lost 5 bases, and 10 bases stayed unmatched. CDR3: CASSQTGTGSTGELFF. In nucleotides, the CDR3 is TGTGCCAGTAGCCAGACCGGGACAGGGTCGACCGGGGAGCTGTTTTTT.

The table lists this clone with a few counts. The chain combines TRBV6-6 with TRBJ1-1; tentative D call: TRBD1 (5 bases). The CDR3 is made up of 11 amino acids. V was clipped by 6 bases and J by 5 bases, with 7 bases between them. CDR1 MNHNY and CDR2 SVGAGI come from the germline V gene (reference sequence). The CDR3 spells CASSRATEAFF. The DNA for the CDR3 is TGTGCCAGCAGCAGGGCGACTGAAGCTTTCTTT.

This chain uses TRBV7-3 with TRBJ2-2; D unresolved. The V end was cut by 1 base, the J end by 5 bases, with 8 bases between. The CDR3 covers 14 residues. The germline CDR1 and CDR2 sequences are SGHTA and FQGTGA. The CDR3 spells CASSLKFGTGELFF. DNA for the CDR3: TGTGCCAGCAGCTTAAAGTTCGGGACCGGGGAGCTGTTTTTT.

This clone showed up just once. The chain has TRBV28 and TRBJ1-5; D unclear. From germline, CDR1 is MDHEN and CDR2 SYDVKM. This CDR3 contains 13 residues. The V end lost 6 bases, the J end lost 9 bases, and 15 bases lay between the germline ends. For the CDR3, the DNA is TGTGCCAGCAGCCGACTCCGGGTAGGGCCCCAGCATTTT. As protein: CASSRLRVGPQHF.

This clone is a singleton in its sample. The chain employs TRBV19 and TRBJ2-3; the D is unclear. V lost 5 bases, J lost 2 bases, and 14 bases lay in between. The CDR3 consists of 15 residues. Germline CDR1 is LNHDA and CDR2 is SQIVND (reference sequence). The CDR3 spells CASSPHESFTDTQYF. In nucleotides, the CDR3 is TGTGCCAGTAGTCCTCACGAGAGTTTCACAGATACGCAGTATTTT.

The chain uses TRBV5-1 and TRBJ1-1; 10 bases map to TRBD1. This CDR3 has 15 amino acids. Germline-derived CDR1 and CDR2 are SGHRS and YFSETQ. The V and J ends lost 0 bases and 3 bases, in that order; junction bases with no gene match: 2. CDR3 amino acids: CASSLAGTGDTEAFF. CDR3 DNA sequence: TGCGCCAGCAGCTTGGCCGGGACAGGGGACACTGAAGCTTTCTTT.

This rearrangement joins TRBV7-2 to TRBJ1-2; 8 bases line up with TRBD1. The V segment lost 1 base and the J segment 5 bases; nucleotides outside the gene matches: 3. CDR3 length equals 14 residues. CDR1 is SGHTA, CDR2 FQGNSA, per germline. In DNA, the CDR3 is TGTGCCAGCAGCTTAGGGTACAGGGGGTATGGCTACACCTTC. Translation: CASSLGYRGYGYTF.

The V and J genes are TRBV11-2 and TRBJ1-5; no firm D call. Trimming removed 4 bases from V and 7 bases from J, with 8 bases in between. Germline CDR1 and CDR2: SGHAT and FQNNGV. The CDR3 totals 12 residues. For the CDR3, the DNA is TGTGCCAGCAGCTCACTAGGCCAGCCCCAGCATTTT. It translates to CASSSLGQPQHF. The complete variable domain, with remaining parts taken from reference TRBV11-2 and TRBJ1-5, reads EAGVAQSPRYKIIEKRQSVAFWCNPISGHATLYWYQQILGQGPKLLIQFQNNGVVDDSQLPKDRFSAERLKGVDSTLKIQPAKLEDSAVYLCASSSLGQPQHFGDGTRLSIL.

The V and J genes are TRBV4-1 and TRBJ2-3; D is unresolved. CDR1 MGHRA and CDR2 YSYEKL come from the germline V gene. Trimming cost V 1 base and J 3 bases, with 17 bases left between them. The CDR3 extends over 17 amino acids. The CDR3 nucleotides are TGCGCCAGCAGCCAAGTTCTAGACCCATGGTTTACAGATACGCAGTATTTT. The encoded protein is CASSQVLDPWFTDTQYF.

V usage is TRBV24-1 and J usage is TRBJ2-5; 11 nucleotides agree with TRBD2. The CDR3 contains 13 residues. The ends lost 6 bases at V and 5 bases at J; junction bases unmatched: 1. Germline-derived CDR1 and CDR2 are KGHDR and SFDVKD. CDR3 region: CATSSSGRETQYF. In DNA, the CDR3 is TGTGCCACCAGTTCTAGCGGGAGGGAGACCCAGTACTTC.

The V and J genes are TRBV6-5 and TRBJ1-3; the match to TRBD1 covers 7 bases. V trimming: 5 bases; J trimming: 4 bases; junction bases outside the gene matches: 8. CDR3 length: 15 amino acids. Looked up from germline, CDR1 is MNHEY and CDR2 is SVGAGI. DNA of the CDR3: TGTGCCAGCAGTCTAGGGGGCCTGAGGGGAAACACCATATATTTT. Translating gives CASSLGGLRGNTIYF.